The sequence of this T cell receptor (beta chain) was determined in a study of T cells in women clearing cervical HPV infection. For the study at large: Case blood drawn at lesion detection; control blood after infection cleared. Study results and limitations: Combining TCR richness with V gene abundances gave roughly 0.8 AUC. It is unknown whether associations predate infection; no effector/memory or HPV-specific sorting.

Profiling relied on immunoSEQ multiplex PCR, and the TCRdb table lists in-frame clones only, not all of them. The sample has under 40,000 clones. With respect to this clone: Its antigen remains unidentified. The observed sequence ends 3 residues before the CDR3 terminus, with the missing tail filled in from the germline J gene.

The CDR3 runs 14 residues. The V and J ends lost 6 bases and 4 bases respectively, with 12 bases between them. The germline V gene encodes CDR1 MNHEY and CDR2 SVGEGT. Sequences were obtained from blood buffy coat. J is TRBJ2-2 and V is TRBV6-2 or TRBV6-3; D may be TRBD1 (5 bases). This TCR derives from a woman aged 18 to 69 with a cervical HPV16 infection that either progressed to CIN3+ or cleared (not recorded which). The CDR3 loop is CASRRSRGTGELFF. The CDR3 DNA, read in part, is TGTGCCAGCAGACGGAGTAGGGGCACCGGGGAG.